The present T cell receptor beta chain was sequenced within a study of human T cells and chemical hapten exposure. Regarding the study as a whole: There was no change with DPC sensitization in TCRs above 1 in 1000 frequency.

Time point reported: pre-sensitization, week 0. Treatment indicated: therapeutic diphenylcyclopropenone sensitization with weekly scalp DPC. Unfractionated whole blood was the source from which total RNA was extracted. Library construction involved attaching unique molecular identifiers to individual cDNA molecules, which allowed quantitative, reproducible TCR counting. In TCRdb, the RACE reads were re-called with MiXCR into one record per CDR3 protein. The data contain 200,000 to 300,000 distinct CDR3 sequences, approximately 8.4% of them singletons. This clonotype turned up a few times. Its antigen is unknown. The receptor's source is a woman in her thirties or forties with alopecia areata. Some clones in this sample may be carry-over from other donors' samples. The source material was whole blood, sampled in connection with sensitization to the hapten diphenylcyclopropenone (DPC).

This chain's CDR3 is CASSPGDRGYYGYTF. For the CDR3, the DNA is TGCGCCAGCAGCCCGGGGGACAGGGGATACTATGGCTACACCTTC. The chain combines TRBV5-1 with TRBJ1-2, with 10 bases that match TRBD1. Per germline, CDR1 SGHRS and CDR2 YFSETQ. This CDR3 contains 15 residues. V trimming: 4 bases; J trimming: 3 bases; junction bases outside the gene matches: 6.